These T cell receptor beta chains were read from a single sample in a study of T cell repertoires in cytomegalovirus infection. TCRdb called the reads again in MiXCR, with one record for every CDR3 protein. Among fewer than 900,000 distinct CDR3 sequences, under 35% were seen once, and the ten largest hold around 12%. Their antigens are not known. The sample in question was cultured CD8+ T cells from PBMCs, obtained from culture after CMV antigen stimulation. The receptors come from a human donor in good health (CMV status not recorded). Some clones in this sample may be carry-over from other donors' samples. The CDR3 runs from the conserved cysteine through the conserved F or W. A D gene is named only where the DNA matches it firmly. Rows may omit the clone size; those that give it use once, few, many or a size class.

clone_size: -
d_call: TRBD1
j_call: TRBJ2-1
v_call: TRBV10-3
cdr3_aa: CAILLSRDRASYNEQFF
cdr3_nt: TGTGCCATCCTCCTAAGTAGGGACAGGGCCTCCTACAATGAGCAGTTCTTC

clone_size: -
d_call: -
j_call: TRBJ1-1
v_call: TRBV6-6
cdr3_aa: CASSYTGMYTEAFF
cdr3_nt: TGTGCCAGCAGTTACACAGGGATGTACACTGAAGCTTTCTTT

clone_size: few
d_call: -
j_call: TRBJ1-1
v_call: TRBV11-2
cdr3_aa: CASSESGGAEAFF
cdr3_nt: TGTGCCAGCAGCGAATCAGGAGGCGCTGAAGCTTTCTTT

clone_size: once
d_call: TRBD1
j_call: TRBJ2-1
v_call: TRBV14
cdr3_aa: CASRQPGQGSYNEQFF
cdr3_nt: TGTGCCAGCAGACAGCCGGGACAGGGATCCTACAATGAGCAGTTCTTC

clone_size: many
d_call: -
j_call: TRBJ1-5
v_call: TRBV11-2
cdr3_aa: CASSQDNYSNQPQHF
cdr3_nt: TGTGCCAGCAGCCAGGACAACTATAGCAATCAGCCCCAGCATTTT

clone_size: few
d_call: -
j_call: TRBJ2-3
v_call: TRBV27
cdr3_aa: CASSLLHPDTQYF
cdr3_nt: TGTGCCAGCAGTTTATTGCACCCAGATACGCAGTATTTT

clone_size: -
d_call: TRBD1
j_call: TRBJ2-3
v_call: TRBV28
cdr3_aa: CASSTEGASTDTQYF
cdr3_nt: TGTGCCAGCAGTACCGAGGGGGCTAGCACAGATACGCAGTATTTT

clone_size: few
d_call: -
j_call: TRBJ2-2
v_call: TRBV20-1
cdr3_aa: CSARRGRELFF
cdr3_nt: TGCAGTGCTAGACGGGGTCGTGAGCTGTTTTTT

clone_size: many
d_call: TRBD2
j_call: TRBJ2-2
v_call: TRBV7-6
cdr3_aa: CASSLNPTRTSATGELFF
cdr3_nt: TGTGCCAGCAGCTTAAACCCGACTCGGACTAGCGCCACCGGGGAGCTGTTTTTT

clone_size: -
d_call: -
j_call: TRBJ2-5
v_call: TRBV4-1
cdr3_aa: CASSHEGTEEETQYF
cdr3_nt: TGCGCCAGCAGCCATGAGGGGACGGAAGAAGAGACCCAGTACTTC

clone_size: -
d_call: -
j_call: TRBJ1-5
v_call: TRBV2
cdr3_aa: CASSDLILTRQPQHF
cdr3_nt: TGTGCCAGCAGTGATCTTATCCTTACAAGGCAGCCCCAGCATTTT

clone_size: -
d_call: TRBD2
j_call: TRBJ2-1
v_call: TRBV7-9
cdr3_aa: CASSLSFASGGFSYNEQFF
cdr3_nt: TGTGCCAGCAGCTTAAGTTTTGCTAGCGGGGGATTCTCCTACAATGAGCAGTTCTTC

clone_size: -
d_call: -
j_call: TRBJ2-5
v_call: TRBV4-1
cdr3_aa: CASSHTGQETQYF
cdr3_nt: TGCGCCAGCAGCCATACCGGACAAGAGACCCAGTACTTC

clone_size: few
d_call: -
j_call: TRBJ1-2
v_call: TRBV7-9
cdr3_aa: CASGGSASGGYTF
cdr3_nt: TGTGCCAGCGGGGGGTCGGCATCGGGTGGCTACACCTTC

clone_size: few
d_call: -
j_call: TRBJ2-5
v_call: TRBV7-3
cdr3_aa: CASSLWGDRQETQYF
cdr3_nt: TGTGCCAGCAGCTTATGGGGCGACAGACAAGAGACCCAGTACTTC

clone_size: many
d_call: -
j_call: TRBJ2-6
v_call: TRBV7-8
cdr3_aa: CASSLSGFGANVLTF
cdr3_nt: TGTGCCAGCAGCTTATCAGGGTTTGGGGCCAACGTCCTGACTTTC

clone_size: many
d_call: TRBD2
j_call: TRBJ2-5
v_call: TRBV4-2
cdr3_aa: CASSPPTETSGGLQETQYF
cdr3_nt: TGTGCCAGCAGCCCCCCAACCGAGACTAGCGGGGGGCTACAAGAGACCCAGTACTTC

clone_size: -
d_call: -
j_call: TRBJ2-1
v_call: TRBV28
cdr3_aa: CASSLSLGDPTYNEQFF
cdr3_nt: TGTGCCAGCAGTTTATCATTAGGGGACCCTACCTACAATGAGCAGTTCTTC

clone_size: -
d_call: -
j_call: TRBJ1-2
v_call: TRBV27
cdr3_aa: CASSLSKVPMGYGYTF
cdr3_nt: TGTGCCAGCAGTTTATCGAAGGTACCGATGGGTTATGGCTACACCTTC

clone_size: few
d_call: TRBD1
j_call: TRBJ2-7
v_call: TRBV7-9
cdr3_aa: CASRAGTAYEQYF
cdr3_nt: TGTGCCAGCAGGGCCGGGACAGCTTACGAGCAGTACTTC

clone_size: few
d_call: TRBD1
j_call: TRBJ2-3
v_call: TRBV6-2/TRBV6-3
cdr3_aa: CASSYDPLGTGSLDTQYF
cdr3_nt: TGTGCCAGCAGTTACGACCCTTTGGGGACAGGGTCGCTAGATACGCAGTATTTT

clone_size: few
d_call: -
j_call: TRBJ1-5
v_call: TRBV7-8
cdr3_aa: CASSSGRGESNQPQHF
cdr3_nt: TGTGCCAGCAGCTCCGGGCGCGGGGAGAGCAATCAGCCCCAGCATTTT

clone_size: many
d_call: TRBD2
j_call: TRBJ2-1
v_call: TRBV11-2
cdr3_aa: CASSLGTSDNNEQFF
cdr3_nt: TGTGCCAGCAGCTTGGGGACTAGCGACAACAATGAGCAGTTCTTC

clone_size: few
d_call: -
j_call: TRBJ2-5
v_call: TRBV7-9
cdr3_aa: CASSPQTGPGVETQYF
cdr3_nt: TGTGCCAGCAGCCCTCAAACCGGGCCGGGAGTAGAGACCCAGTACTTC

clone_size: few
d_call: TRBD2
j_call: TRBJ2-1
v_call: TRBV11-3
cdr3_aa: CASSRAGGGEQFF
cdr3_nt: TGTGCCAGCAGCCGAGCGGGGGGAGGGGAGCAGTTCTTC

clone_size: -
d_call: -
j_call: TRBJ2-2
v_call: TRBV7-2
cdr3_aa: CASSLVLRNELASNTGELFF
cdr3_nt: TGTGCCAGCAGCTTAGTTCTGAGAAATGAGCTAGCGTCGAACACCGGGGAGCTGTTTTTT

clone_size: -
d_call: -
j_call: TRBJ1-2
v_call: TRBV5-6
cdr3_aa: CASTPRGTYGYTF
cdr3_nt: TGTGCCAGCACTCCCCGGGGGACCTATGGCTACACCTTC

clone_size: -
d_call: -
j_call: TRBJ1-1
v_call: TRBV19
cdr3_aa: CASSMRANTEAFF
cdr3_nt: TGTGCCAGTAGTATGCGTGCGAACACTGAAGCTTTCTTT

clone_size: few
d_call: -
j_call: TRBJ1-6
v_call: TRBV6-5
cdr3_aa: CASSYSTGGTPLHF
cdr3_nt: TGTGCCAGCAGTTACTCGACTGGGGGGACACCCCTCCACTTT

clone_size: few
d_call: -
j_call: TRBJ1-2
v_call: TRBV7-2
cdr3_aa: CASAVGVYGYTF
cdr3_nt: TGTGCCAGCGCGGTCGGGGTCTATGGCTACACCTTC

clone_size: once
d_call: -
j_call: TRBJ2-5
v_call: TRBV29-1
cdr3_aa: CSASQGSQETQYF
cdr3_nt: TGCAGCGCTTCACAGGGTTCCCAAGAGACCCAGTACTTC

clone_size: many
d_call: TRBD1
j_call: TRBJ1-5
v_call: TRBV7-9
cdr3_aa: CASSPGGFNQPQHF
cdr3_nt: TGTGCCAGCAGTCCAGGGGGCTTTAATCAGCCCCAGCATTTT

clone_size: many
d_call: TRBD1
j_call: TRBJ1-1
v_call: TRBV7-6
cdr3_aa: CASSPTGGGTEAFF
cdr3_nt: TGTGCCAGCAGCCCAACAGGGGGAGGCACTGAAGCTTTCTTT

clone_size: -
d_call: TRBD2
j_call: TRBJ2-1
v_call: TRBV7-6
cdr3_aa: CASSLRTSGANEQFF
cdr3_nt: TGTGCCAGCAGCTTGCGGACTAGCGGGGCCAATGAGCAGTTCTTC

clone_size: few
d_call: -
j_call: TRBJ2-4
v_call: TRBV20-1
cdr3_aa: CSARGIENIQYF
cdr3_nt: TGCAGTGCTAGGGGAATTGAAAACATTCAGTACTTC

clone_size: few
d_call: -
j_call: TRBJ1-3
v_call: TRBV20-1
cdr3_aa: CSARDPGSISGNTIYF
cdr3_nt: TGCAGTGCTAGAGATCCCGGCAGCATCTCTGGAAACACCATATATTTT

clone_size: few
d_call: TRBD1
j_call: TRBJ2-2
v_call: TRBV6-2/TRBV6-3
cdr3_aa: CASSHNVRTGESTGELFF
cdr3_nt: TGTGCCAGCAGCCACAACGTTCGGACAGGGGAGAGCACCGGGGAGCTGTTTTTT

clone_size: -
d_call: -
j_call: TRBJ1-1
v_call: TRBV28
cdr3_aa: CASSFGGYPMNTEAFF
cdr3_nt: TGTGCCAGCAGTTTTGGCGGATACCCCATGAACACTGAAGCTTTCTTT

clone_size: few
d_call: -
j_call: TRBJ2-4
v_call: TRBV5-4
cdr3_aa: CAYRAKNIQYF
cdr3_nt: TGTGCCTATCGAGCCAAAAACATTCAGTACTTC

clone_size: few
d_call: -
j_call: TRBJ1-5
v_call: TRBV5-1
cdr3_aa: CASRAYPAVSNQPQHF
cdr3_nt: TGCGCCAGCAGAGCTTACCCGGCTGTTAGCAATCAGCCCCAGCATTTT

clone_size: -
d_call: -
j_call: TRBJ2-3
v_call: TRBV6-6
cdr3_aa: CASSLPRASADTQYF
cdr3_nt: TGTGCCAGCAGCCTCCCGCGGGCCTCGGCAGATACGCAGTATTTT

clone_size: -
d_call: -
j_call: TRBJ2-2
v_call: TRBV19
cdr3_aa: CASTNLLLEGSTGELFF
cdr3_nt: TGTGCCAGTACCAACCTCCTATTGGAAGGGAGCACCGGGGAGCTGTTTTTT

clone_size: -
d_call: -
j_call: TRBJ2-5
v_call: TRBV11-2
cdr3_aa: CASSPLGGPDQETQYF
cdr3_nt: TGTGCCAGCAGCCCCCTAGGGGGGCCTGACCAAGAGACCCAGTACTTC

clone_size: many
d_call: -
j_call: TRBJ1-5
v_call: TRBV7-8
cdr3_aa: CASSSRGSNQPQHF
cdr3_nt: TGTGCCAGCAGCTCCAGGGGTAGCAATCAGCCCCAGCATTTT